The 30 T cell receptor beta chains presented below share a single source sample, sequenced in a study of T cells in Graves' hyperthyroidism and ophthalmopathy. From RNA transcripts, TCR beta CDR3 regions were amplified. Carried out on the TCR CDR3, a first-round RT-PCR used the HTBI primer set. TCRdb re-called the multiplex PCR reads with MiXCR, one entry per CDR3 protein. The sample lists roughly 580,000 distinct CDR3 sequences; roughly 13% were seen once. The sequenced material came from blood. The receptors derive from a woman aged 25-40 years with Graves' hyperthyroidism that later progressed to Graves' ophthalmopathy.

This clonotype was counted at least ten times. The chain carries TRBV9 and TRBJ2-7, with TRBD1 matching over 11 bases. Germline values: CDR1 SGDLS, CDR2 YYNGEE. CDR3 length: 16 amino acids. The ends lost 3 bases at V and 2 bases at J; junction bases unmatched: 7. The CDR3 coding sequence is TGTGCCAGCAGCGGTAAACCGGGACAGGGGGCCTACGAGCAGTACTTC. Its protein is CASSGKPGQGAYEQYF.

This clonotype has a handful of counts. The gene calls are TRBV3-1 and TRBJ1-3; D gene ambiguous. Germline CDR1 LGHDT, CDR2 YNNKEL (reference sequence). The CDR3 spans 15 residues. The V end was cut by 6 bases, the J end by 1 base, with 13 bases between. The CDR3 protein is CASSPPGISGNTIYF. The CDR3 bases are TGTGCCAGCAGTCCCCCGGGGATATCTGGAAACACCATATATTTT.

This clonotype was seen more than once but under ten times. The V call is TRBV10-3, the J call TRBJ2-5, with 10 bases that match TRBD2. V gave up 10 bases and J gave up 2 bases; unmatched junction bases: 7. The CDR3 sequence is 14 residues long. Germline-derived CDR1 and CDR2 are ENHRY and SYGVKD. The CDR3 is CATGLAAPQETQYF. The CDR3 region has the DNA TGTGCCACTGGACTAGCGGCCCCTCAAGAGACCCAGTACTTC.

The sample holds many counts of this clonotype. The chain joins TRBV13 to TRBJ2-3, with D unclear. V shed 10 bases and J shed 1 base, with 12 bases lying between them. This CDR3 has 13 amino acids. CDR1 PRHDT and CDR2 FYEKMQ come from the germline V gene (reference sequence). Written as DNA, the CDR3 is TGTGCCAACACCGAAAGGGGCACAGATACGCAGTATTTT. Translated: CANTERGTDTQYF.

CDR3 region: CASRKGLAGTGELFF. CDR3 coding DNA: TGTGCCAGTCGGAAGGGACTAGCGGGCACCGGGGAGCTGTTTTTT. The chain joins TRBV19 to TRBJ2-2; 12 bases fit TRBD2. With V trimmed by 8 bases and J by 4 bases, 5 bases remained unmatched. The CDR3 length is 15 residues. CDR1 and CDR2 (germline): LNHDA, SQIVND (reference sequence).

This clonotype showed up many times. The chain is built from TRBV19 and TRBJ2-2; D ambiguous. CDR3 length: 13 amino acids. V lost 6 bases and J lost 7, with 12 bases in between. CDR1 is LNHDA, CDR2 SQIVND, per germline (reference sequence). Here the CDR3 reads CASRAWADGELFF. In DNA, the CDR3 is TGTGCCAGTAGGGCGTGGGCGGACGGGGAGCTGTTTTTT.

This clonotype occurred many times. This chain links TRBV2 with TRBJ1-4; D is uncertain. Germline CDR1 is SNHLY and CDR2 is FYNNEI. The CDR3 totals 15 residues. The V gene lost 6 bases and the J gene lost 0 bases, with 11 bases spanning the gap. The CDR3 DNA reads as TGTGCCAGCAGAAGATTAGCTGCAACTAATGAAAAACTGTTTTTT. Protein: CASRRLAATNEKLFF.

This clonotype has at least ten counts. This sequence joins TRBV20-1 and TRBJ2-5, with unresolved D. Germline V lookup: CDR1 DFQATT, CDR2 SNEGSKA (reference sequence). The germline V and J ends were trimmed by 5 bases and 4 bases, with 11 bases remaining between them. The CDR3 extends over 12 amino acids. For the CDR3, the DNA is TGCAGTGCTTTCCGGTCGGGAGAGACCCAGTACTTC. As protein: CSAFRSGETQYF.

This clonotype occurred a few times. The chain combines TRBV7-2 with TRBJ2-5; 7 nucleotides match TRBD1. Germline-derived CDR1 and CDR2 are SGHTA and FQGNSA. V was pared by 2 bases and J by 5 bases, with 11 bases of the junction left unmatched. The CDR3 is made up of 16 amino acids. CDR3 nucleotide sequence: TGTGCCAGCAGCTTATACAGGGGCGGTTTGGGGGAGACCCAGTACTTC. Translated, it gives CASSLYRGGLGETQYF.

This clonotype was seen a handful of times. The chain combines TRBV15 with TRBJ2-5; D call uncertain. This CDR3 has 15 residues. Trimming took off 0 bases at V and 5 bases at J, with 13 bases between the two ends. Germline CDR1 LNHNV, CDR2 YYDKDF (reference sequence). Written as DNA, the CDR3 is TGTGCCACCAGCAGAGATCCCGCGGAGTGGGAGACCCAGTACTTC. Translating it yields CATSRDPAEWETQYF.

This clonotype was seen a handful of times. The rearrangement joins TRBV3-1 to TRBJ1-2; the D gene is possibly TRBD1 (6 bases). Trimming removed 2 bases from V and 6 bases from J, with 28 bases in between. The CDR3 extends over 19 amino acids. Germline-derived CDR1 and CDR2 are LGHDT and YNNKEL (reference sequence). For the CDR3, the DNA is TGTGCCAGCAGCCAACTTATTATTGATGTTACAGGGAAAGAGGATGGCTACACCTTC. Its translation: CASSQLIIDVTGKEDGYTF.

This clonotype was seen many times. The gene calls are TRBV5-6 and TRBJ1-5; 7 bases are shared with TRBD1. V lost 1 base, J lost 0 bases, and 4 bases stayed unmatched. The CDR3 totals 16 residues. Germline CDR1 reads SGHDT; CDR2 reads YYEEEE. The DNA of the CDR3 is TGTGCCAGCAGCTTGACGACAGGGTTTAGCAATCAGCCCCAGCATTTT. It translates to CASSLTTGFSNQPQHF.

V usage is TRBV24-1 and J usage is TRBJ2-1; 7 bases align to TRBD2. Looked up from germline, CDR1 is KGHDR and CDR2 is SFDVKD. The CDR3 has 13 amino acids. V dropped 9 bases and J dropped 5; count of bases not matched to a gene: 6. The CDR3 sequence is CATAGLPNNEQFF. The CDR3 coding sequence is TGTGCCACCGCGGGACTACCAAACAATGAGCAGTTCTTC.

The table lists this clonotype with many counts. This sequence joins TRBV24-1 and TRBJ2-7; TRBD2 matches 7 bases. The V and J ends lost 4 bases and 9 bases, in that order; junction bases with no gene match: 17. The CDR3 runs to 16 residues. Per the germline V gene, CDR1 is KGHDR and CDR2 is SFDVKD. The CDR3 loop is CATSETTAFGTKGQYF. The CDR3, as DNA: TGTGCCACCAGTGAGACAACCGCGTTTGGGACTAAGGGGCAGTACTTC.

This clonotype has at least ten counts. The chain carries TRBV6-4 and TRBJ1-1; TRBD1 aligns across 8 bases. After removal of 6 bases from V and 1 base from J, the junction contained 10 bases not matched to a gene. The CDR3 runs 16 residues. Germline V CDR1 and CDR2: MRHNA, SNTAGT. CDR3 sequence (DNA): TGTGCCAGCAGGCCTGGGACAGGACTCAAGAACACTGAAGCTTTCTTT. The encoded protein is CASRPGTGLKNTEAFF.

As DNA, the CDR3 is TGCAGCGTGGGGGGGCAGATCAATCAGCCCCAGCATTTT. It translates to CSVGGQINQPQHF. The V and J genes are TRBV29-1 and TRBJ1-5, with TRBD1 as a possible D gene (6 bases). Deletions cut 6 bases from V and 3 bases from J, with 12 bases between. The germline V gene encodes CDR1 SQVTM and CDR2 ANQGSEA. This CDR3 contains 13 residues.

The chain recombines TRBV5-1 with TRBJ2-7; D is unresolved. Between the trimmed V and J ends, which lost 0 bases and 3 bases, there was a span of 10 bases. This CDR3 is built from 14 residues. Germline V CDR1 and CDR2: SGHRS, YFSETQ. CDR3 DNA sequence: TGCGCCAGCAGCTTGGCCGCGGCATACTACGAGCAGTACTTC. Translation gives CASSLAAAYYEQYF.

The chain has TRBV11-2 and TRBJ2-7; D is ambiguous. V was trimmed by 7 bases and J by 4 bases, leaving 14 bases between them. Germline V gene data show CDR1 as SGHAT and CDR2 as FQNNGV. The CDR3 extends over 13 amino acids. This CDR3 reads CASTAGWLYEQYF. The CDR3, as DNA: TGTGCCAGCACCGCCGGCTGGTTATACGAGCAGTACTTC.

This clonotype was detected ten times or more. The V gene is TRBV12-5, the J gene TRBJ1-5; D gene unclear. The CDR3 has 12 amino acids. V lost 0 bases and J 9 bases, leaving 6 bases between the germline ends. The V gene's germline CDR1 is LGHNT and CDR2 FRNRAP. The CDR3 bases are TGTGCTAGTGGTTTGGTACGTGTGCCCCAGCATTTT. It translates to CASGLVRVPQHF.

The chain combines TRBV19 with TRBJ2-3, with TRBD1 identical over 7 bases. J lost 5 bases, V lost 5 bases, and 7 bases had no gene match. The length of the CDR3 is 14 residues. The V gene's germline CDR1 is LNHDA and CDR2 SQIVND (reference sequence). Written as DNA, the CDR3 is TGTGCCAGTAGTGTCGACAGGGTGGGAGATACGCAGTATTTT. Translation gives CASSVDRVGDTQYF. The full variable domain, its missing parts supplied by reference TRBV19 and TRBJ2-3, is DGGITQSPKYLFRKEGQNVTLSCEQNLNHDAMYWYRQDPGQGLRLIYYSQIVNDFQKGDIAEGYSVSREKKESFPLTVTSAQKNPTAFYLCASSVDRVGDTQYFGPGTRLTVL.

In its sample, this clonotype was seen many times. The chain joins TRBV29-1 to TRBJ2-7, with 8 bases aligning to TRBD1. Germline values: CDR1 SQVTM, CDR2 ANQGSEA. The CDR3 has 17 amino acids. The J segment lost 4 bases and the V segment lost 3 bases, leaving 17 bases of the junction unmatched. CDR3 nucleotide sequence: TGCAGCGTTGAGTCGTTGTCAGGGGGCGGGTTACTATACGAGCAGTACTTC. Protein sequence: CSVESLSGGGLLYEQYF.

This clonotype was detected many times. This chain connects TRBV6-2 or TRBV6-3 to TRBJ2-1; 14 bases are shared with TRBD2. The trim removed 6 bases at V and 1 base at J, leaving 11 bases unmatched. Looked up from germline, CDR1 is MNHEY and CDR2 is SVGEGT. This CDR3 has 19 amino acids. CDR3 DNA: TGTGCCAGCAGCGACGGACTAGGGACTAGCGGGAGTTCCTACAATGAGCAGTTCTTC. The encoded protein is CASSDGLGTSGSSYNEQFF.

The J gene is TRBJ2-5, the V gene TRBV7-3; 11 positions agree with TRBD2. The CDR3 extends over 15 amino acids. The V and J ends lost 5 bases and 5 bases, in that order; junction bases with no gene match: 7. The germline gives CDR1 SGHTA, CDR2 FQGTGA. In DNA form, the CDR3 reads TGTGCCAGCAGCACAGTAGCGGGAGGGTTGGAGACCCAGTACTTC. Translating it yields CASSTVAGGLETQYF. The whole variable domain, filled in from reference TRBV7-3 and TRBJ2-5, reads GAGVSQTPSNKVTEKGKYVELRCDPISGHTALYWYRQSLGQGPEFLIYFQGTGAADDSGLPNDRFFAVRPEGSVSTLKIQRTERGDSAVYLCASSTVAGGLETQYFGPGTRLLVL.

In this sample, this clonotype turned up a few times. V and J are TRBV20-1 and TRBJ1-1; tentatively, D is TRBD1 (6 bases). The CDR3 covers 13 residues. Trimming stripped 6 bases from V and 4 bases from J, with 15 bases between. Germline V gene sequence: CDR1 DFQATT, CDR2 SNEGSKA (reference sequence). As DNA, the CDR3 is TGCAGTGCACCCCGAGCAGGGGTCACTGAAGCTTTCTTT. It translates to CSAPRAGVTEAFF.

Concerning this clonotype: This likely comes from a read error, as the CDR3 has no conserved phenylalanine or tryptophan at its end. J is TRBJ1-1 and V is TRBV19; tentative D call: TRBD1 (6 bases). This CDR3 is built from 15 residues. V shed 7 bases and J shed 0 bases, with 15 bases lying between them. Germline CDR1 reads LNHDA; CDR2 reads SQIVND (reference sequence). CDR3 amino acids: CASNLGGHMNTEAFL. The CDR3 bases are TGTGCCAGTAACCTGGGGGGGCACATGAACACTGAAGCTTTCCTT.

Concerning this clonotype itself: Relative to the germline gene, one junction end is altered; a read error may explain this. The chain carries TRBV20-1 and TRBJ1-1; no clear D gene. CDR1 and CDR2 from the germline V gene are DFQATT and SNEGSKA (reference sequence). The CDR3 length is 12 residues. This CDR3 reads CSAREGIPEAFF. DNA for the CDR3: TGCAGTGCGAGAGAAGGGATACCTGAAGCTTTCTTT.

This clonotype was detected many times. The chain couples TRBV4-1 to TRBJ2-5, with 8 bases that match TRBD2. The length of the CDR3 is 16 residues. Germline V gene lookup returns CDR1 MGHRA and CDR2 YSYEKL. V shed 0 bases and J 3 bases; nucleotides not matched to a gene: 6. CDR3: CASSQDWTGREETQYF. CDR3 DNA: TGCGCCAGCAGCCAAGATTGGACCGGGAGGGAAGAGACCCAGTACTTC.

This clonotype was picked up many times. This chain uses TRBV14 with TRBJ1-1; D unresolved. V was pared by 3 bases and J by 0 bases, with 11 bases between. CDR1 and CDR2 (germline): SGHDN, FVKESK. The CDR3 is made up of 15 amino acids. The CDR3 loop is CASSQYRNLNTEAFF. The CDR3 DNA is TGTGCCAGCAGCCAGTACAGAAATTTGAACACTGAAGCTTTCTTT.

V gene TRBV6-2 or TRBV6-3 combines with J gene TRBJ2-1, with TRBD2 matching over 8 bases. This CDR3 spans 13 amino acids. Germline V gives CDR1 MNHEY, CDR2 SVGEGT. The J segment lost 7 bases and the V segment lost 7 bases, leaving 6 bases of the junction unmatched. The CDR3 sequence is CASMAGGGNEQFF. CDR3 DNA: TGTGCCAGCATGGCGGGAGGAGGTAATGAGCAGTTCTTC.

In its sample, this clonotype was seen many times. The rearrangement links TRBV24-1 to TRBJ1-1; D might be TRBD1 (5 bases). Germline loops: CDR1 KGHDR, CDR2 SFDVKD. Between the trimmed V and J ends, which lost 5 bases and 9 bases, there was a span of 12 bases. CDR3 length: 12 amino acids. The CDR3 bases are TGTGCCACCAGTGCCGGGGGGACCAAAGCTTTCTTT. Amino acids: CATSAGGTKAFF.